Listed below are T cell receptor beta chains from one sample, sequenced in a study of response to subunit inactivated influenza vaccine. TCRdb processed the RT-PCR reads anew with MiXCR; each CDR3 protein has one entry. This table has some 500,000 distinct CDR3 sequences, roughly 27% appearing once. The sequencing used CD4+ T cells sorted from PBMCs, collected 5 to 6 days after vaccination. These TCRs come from a man aged 50-60 years who received an inactivated influenza vaccine. CDR3s include the opening cysteine and the closing phenylalanine or tryptophan. The D gene is left open where the match is weak. The listing skips clone size in some rows; elsewhere it reads once, few, many or a size class.

V gene	D gene	clone size	J gene	CDR3 protein	CDR3 DNA
TRBV20-1	TRBD2	NA	TRBJ2-5	CSARVAGKYQETQYF	TGCAGTGCTAGGGTAGCGGGCAAGTACCAAGAGACCCAGTACTTC
TRBV14	NA	NA	TRBJ2-3	CASSQKGGDTQYF	TGTGCCAGCAGCCAAAAGGGGGGTGATACGCAGTATTTT
TRBV4-3	NA	NA	TRBJ1-2	CASSQDPAGRGGYTF	TGCGCCAGCAGCCAAGATCCCGCAGGGAGAGGCGGCTACACCTTC
TRBV12-3/TRBV12-4	NA	NA	TRBJ1-1	CASSWFDPKGAFF	TGTGCCAGCAGTTGGTTTGATCCAAAGGGGGCTTTCTTT
TRBV7-2	TRBD1	NA	TRBJ1-4	CASSPSGQFYEKLFF	TGTGCCAGCAGCCCATCGGGACAGTTTTATGAAAAACTGTTTTTT
TRBV20-1	TRBD1	few	TRBJ1-4	CSAGNRGRDEKLFF	TGCAGTGCTGGGAACAGGGGGCGCGATGAAAAACTGTTTTTT
TRBV6-1	NA	few	TRBJ1-3	CASRQNRVSGNTIYF	TGTGCCAGCAGGCAAAACAGGGTCTCTGGAAACACCATATATTTT
TRBV20-1	NA	NA	TRBJ1-2	CSASNGRDYGYTF	TGCAGTGCTAGCAACGGGAGGGACTATGGCTACACCTTC
TRBV28	TRBD1	NA	TRBJ1-2	CASSLGGGQGRNYGYTF	TGTGCCAGCAGTTTGGGGGGCGGACAGGGAAGAAACTATGGCTACACCTTC
TRBV29-1	NA	many	TRBJ1-1	CSGWSTEAFF	TGCAGCGGCTGGTCCACTGAAGCTTTCTTT
TRBV30	NA	few	TRBJ1-3	CAWNAISGNTIYF	TGTGCCTGGAACGCGATCTCTGGAAACACCATATATTTT
TRBV27	NA	NA	TRBJ2-6	CASRKDRPASSGANVLTF	TGTGCCAGCAGAAAAGACAGGCCTGCTAGCTCTGGGGCCAACGTCCTGACTTTC
TRBV29-1	NA	NA	TRBJ1-1	CSGNPPGVMNTEAFF	TGCAGCGGCAACCCCCCGGGAGTAATGAACACTGAAGCTTTCTTT
TRBV5-1	TRBD2	NA	TRBJ2-3	CASSLVGTSGSDTQYF	TGCGCCAGCAGCTTGGTCGGGACTAGCGGTTCAGATACGCAGTATTTT
TRBV5-1	TRBD1	many	TRBJ2-5	CASSLAGQGPETQYF	TGCGCCAGCAGCTTGGCGGGACAGGGGCCCGAGACCCAGTACTTC
TRBV20-1	NA	NA	TRBJ2-7	CSAKDYIYEQYF	TGCAGTGCTAAGGACTACATCTACGAGCAGTACTTC
TRBV20-1	NA	few	TRBJ1-5	CSASAVRNSNQPQHF	TGCAGTGCTAGTGCGGTTAGGAATAGCAATCAGCCCCAGCATTTT
TRBV12-3/TRBV12-4	TRBD1	NA	TRBJ2-7	CASSHRGQGGKYEQYF	TGTGCCAGCAGTCACCGGGGACAGGGGGGTAAGTACGAGCAGTACTTC
TRBV20-1	TRBD1	many	TRBJ2-7	CSARDTPGQILFTHSPPF	TGCAGTGCTAGAGACACTCCGGGACAGATACTATTTACCCATTCGCCGCCTTTC
TRBV20-1	TRBD2	NA	TRBJ2-3	CSASGLAGHTDTQYF	TGCAGTGCTTCAGGACTAGCGGGGCACACAGATACGCAGTATTTT
TRBV2	TRBD2	NA	TRBJ2-1	CASSPLGGSPYNEQFF	TGTGCCAGCAGCCCCCTGGGCGGGAGTCCCTACAATGAGCAGTTCTTC
TRBV7-2	TRBD2	few	TRBJ2-1	CASSSRLAGGRDEQFF	TGTGCCAGCAGCTCCCGACTAGCGGGGGGTCGGGATGAGCAGTTCTTC
TRBV10-3	NA	NA	TRBJ2-7	CAISDQTSHEQYF	TGTGCCATCAGTGACCAAACCTCCCACGAGCAGTACTTC
TRBV5-1	NA	few	TRBJ1-2	CASSLDAIGYTF	TGCGCCAGCAGCTTGGATGCTATCGGCTACACCTTC
TRBV7-2	TRBD2	few	TRBJ2-1	CASSLELAGGIEQFF	TGTGCCAGCAGCTTAGAACTAGCGGGGGGCATTGAGCAGTTCTTC
TRBV15	NA	NA	TRBJ2-5	CATSRDRTPEIHQETQYF	TGTGCCACCAGCAGAGATCGGACACCGGAGATACACCAAGAGACCCAGTACTTC
TRBV29-1	NA	many	TRBJ2-1	CSATVGFYNEQFF	TGCAGCGCTACGGTAGGGTTCTACAATGAGCAGTTCTTC
TRBV12-3/TRBV12-4	NA	many	TRBJ2-7	CASSPRRGSYEQYF	TGTGCCAGCAGTCCCCGCAGGGGAAGCTACGAGCAGTACTTC
TRBV4-3	NA	NA	TRBJ2-3	CASSGASGRADTQYF	TGCGCCAGCAGCGGAGCTTCGGGTAGGGCAGATACGCAGTATTTT
TRBV29-1	NA	few	TRBJ2-7	CSVASSRGEQYF	TGCAGCGTTGCCAGCTCTAGGGGCGAGCAGTACTTC
TRBV7-2	NA	NA	TRBJ2-2	CASSKNYDTGELFF	TGTGCCAGCAGCAAAAACTACGACACCGGGGAGCTGTTTTTT
TRBV20-1	NA	few	TRBJ1-4	CSASHQGLGEKLFF	TGCAGTGCTAGTCATCAGGGCCTCGGTGAAAAACTGTTTTTT
TRBV9	TRBD2	NA	TRBJ2-1	CASSVVGGSGSEQFF	TGTGCCAGCAGCGTAGTTGGCGGGAGTGGTAGTGAGCAGTTCTTC
TRBV2	TRBD1	NA	TRBJ2-7	CASRPPGQGSYEQYF	TGTGCCAGCAGGCCTCCGGGACAGGGTTCGTACGAGCAGTACTTC
TRBV5-1	TRBD1	few	TRBJ2-5	CASSPEAGGSRETQYF	TGCGCCAGCAGCCCGGAGGCAGGGGGCTCGAGAGAGACCCAGTACTTC
TRBV18	TRBD2	few	TRBJ2-3	CASSNNLGLAGVDTQYF	TGTGCCAGCTCAAACAATTTGGGACTAGCGGGAGTAGATACGCAGTATTTT
TRBV24-1	TRBD1	NA	TRBJ1-1	CAPRRGPVGTEAFF	TGTGCCCCTAGGAGGGGGCCAGTGGGGACTGAAGCTTTCTTT
TRBV12-3/TRBV12-4	TRBD1	NA	TRBJ1-3	CASRPSGRGLVGNTIYF	TGTGCCAGCAGACCCTCGGGGAGGGGGCTGGTTGGAAACACCATATATTTT
TRBV20-1	NA	NA	TRBJ2-5	CSARGGRGTQYF	TGCAGTGCTAGAGGGGGCCGGGGGACCCAGTACTTC
TRBV6-1	NA	few	TRBJ2-3	CASHLGPGGSTDTQYF	TGTGCCAGTCACCTCGGCCCTGGCGGCAGCACAGATACGCAGTATTTT
TRBV6-2/TRBV6-3	NA	few	TRBJ2-1	CASTRDAPWNEQFF	TGTGCCAGCACTCGGGACGCTCCTTGGAATGAGCAGTTCTTC
TRBV6-1	TRBD1	NA	TRBJ2-2	CASTKGQGNTGELFF	TGTGCCAGCACTAAGGGACAGGGGAACACCGGGGAGCTGTTTTTT
TRBV28	NA	NA	TRBJ2-1	CASSLYPLGAVDNEQFF	TGTGCCAGCAGTTTATACCCCCTCGGGGCGGTTGACAATGAGCAGTTCTTC
TRBV6-1	NA	few	TRBJ2-7	CASRPSSYEQYF	TGTGCCAGCAGGCCCAGCTCCTACGAGCAGTACTTC
TRBV4-2	NA	NA	TRBJ1-3	CASSQASNGNTIYF	TGTGCCAGCAGCCAAGCTTCAAACGGAAACACCATATATTTT
TRBV12-3/TRBV12-4	NA	few	TRBJ2-7	CASRRLGYEQYF	TGTGCCAGCAGACGACTTGGCTACGAGCAGTACTTC
TRBV6-1	NA	NA	TRBJ2-7	CASNALAGEQYF	TGTGCCAGCAATGCACTAGCTGGCGAGCAGTACTTC
TRBV20-1	TRBD2	NA	TRBJ2-7	CSARAGTSGGLYEQYF	TGCAGTGCTAGAGCCGGGACTAGCGGGGGGCTCTACGAGCAGTACTTC
TRBV20-1	TRBD1	NA	TRBJ2-3	CSASRYITGVTDTQYF	TGCAGTGCTAGCCGATATATCACAGGGGTGACAGATACGCAGTATTTT
TRBV29-1	TRBD1	NA	TRBJ2-5	CSVGIGGTETQYF	TGCAGCGTTGGGATAGGGGGCACAGAGACCCAGTACTTC
TRBV6-2/TRBV6-3	NA	NA	TRBJ2-1	CASSYLLLADNEQFF	TGTGCCAGCAGTTACCTATTATTGGCCGACAATGAGCAGTTCTTC
TRBV5-1	NA	few	TRBJ1-6	CASSLAWVGSPLHF	TGCGCCAGCAGCTTGGCCTGGGTAGGCTCACCCCTCCACTTT
TRBV3-1	TRBD2	NA	TRBJ2-3	CASSRTGTSFPDTQYF	TGTGCCAGCAGCCGTACCGGGACTAGTTTTCCAGATACGCAGTATTTT
TRBV30	NA	NA	TRBJ1-6	CAWSAAANSPLHF	TGTGCCTGGAGTGCAGCTGCTAATTCACCCCTCCACTTT
TRBV20-1	TRBD2	NA	TRBJ2-3	CCARLGTSGGEGDTQYF	TGCTGTGCTAGACTGGGAACTAGCGGGGGGGAGGGAGATACGCAGTATTTT
TRBV2	NA	NA	TRBJ1-4	CASSETLDGEKLFF	TGTGCCAGCAGTGAAACCTTGGACGGTGAAAAACTGTTTTTT
TRBV5-1	NA	NA	TRBJ1-5	CASSLESGNQPQHF	TGCGCCAGCAGCTTGGAGTCAGGCAATCAGCCCCAGCATTTT
TRBV7-9	TRBD2	NA	TRBJ2-1	CASSSKPGLSSYNEQFF	TGTGCCAGCAGCTCCAAACCGGGACTATCTTCCTACAATGAGCAGTTCTTC
TRBV7-9	TRBD1	NA	TRBJ1-1	CASSAQQGTTEAFF	TGTGCCAGCAGCGCCCAACAGGGGACCACTGAAGCTTTCTTT
TRBV27	NA	NA	TRBJ2-1	CASSKRPYNEQFF	TGTGCCAGCAGTAAGCGGCCCTACAATGAGCAGTTCTTC